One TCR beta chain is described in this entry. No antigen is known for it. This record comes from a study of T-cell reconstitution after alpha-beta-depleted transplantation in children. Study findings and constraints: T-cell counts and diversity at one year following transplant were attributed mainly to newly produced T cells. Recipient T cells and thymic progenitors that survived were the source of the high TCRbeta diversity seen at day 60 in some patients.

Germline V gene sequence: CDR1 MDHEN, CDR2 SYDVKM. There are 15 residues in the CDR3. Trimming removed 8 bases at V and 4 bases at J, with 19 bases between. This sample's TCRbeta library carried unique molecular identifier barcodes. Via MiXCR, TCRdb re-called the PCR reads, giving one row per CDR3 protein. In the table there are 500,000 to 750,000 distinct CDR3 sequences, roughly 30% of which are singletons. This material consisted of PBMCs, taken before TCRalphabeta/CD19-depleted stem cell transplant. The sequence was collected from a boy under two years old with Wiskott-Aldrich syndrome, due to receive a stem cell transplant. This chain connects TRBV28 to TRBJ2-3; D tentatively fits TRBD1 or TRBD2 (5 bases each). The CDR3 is CASWDLYRAPDTQYF. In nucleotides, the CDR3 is TGTGCCAGCTGGGACCTGTATCGGGCCCCAGATACGCAGTATTTT.